This TCR beta chain was recovered during a study of cytomegalovirus exposure and HLA in healthy donors. Study summary: About 200 million T cells yielded roughly 120 million unique TCR beta sequences, as an earlier analysis found. Study-wide findings and caveats: Researchers reported in a later analysis that common viral pathogens appeared linked to several top clusters. Later analysis associated a missense DCLRE1C variant with TCR beta V- and J-gene trimming. The authors enumerated 150 to 200 TCR beta chains as linked to cytomegalovirus.

Germline V lookup: CDR1 GTSNPN, CDR2 SVGIG (reference sequence). The CDR3 loop spans 14 amino acids. V gave up 1 base and J gave up 5 bases, with 12 bases separating them. Of note for this clone: Its antigen is as yet unknown.

Researchers ran the PCR with 60 Vbeta and 13 Jbeta primers. Profiling relied on immunoSEQ multiplex PCR, and the TCRdb table lists in-frame clones only, not all of them. This repertoire includes about 67,000 clones. The specimen was PBMCs. The V and J genes are TRBV30 and TRBJ1-5; D might be TRBD1 (5 bases). The clonotype comes from a woman aged 25 to 39 in good health and CMV-seronegative. This CDR3 reads CAWSENRNDQPQHF. The DNA for the CDR3 is TGTGCCTGGAGTGAGAACAGGAACGATCAGCCCCAGCATTTT.